This TCR beta chain was documented in a study of prognosis after radiotherapy for stage I lung cancer. About the research overall: About 13 of the patients presented with newly diagnosed primary stage I lung tumors; roughly five had oligometastatic NSCLC following surgical resection of the primary tumor.

The CDR3 has 13 residues. The germline CDR1 and CDR2 sequences are SQVTM and ANQGSEA. Trimming took 2 bases from V and 0 from J, leaving 7 bases between them. Multiplex PCR in two rounds served to amplify TCR beta CDR3 from genomic DNA. The authors ran first-round PCR with primers specific to each TRBV and TRBJ gene. TCRdb re-derived calls from the multiplex PCR reads in MiXCR, one entry per CDR3 protein. The table records about 13,000 distinct CDR3 sequences, 30% to 40% of them present only once. This clonotype was observed at least ten times. This TCR came from a donor older than 45 with non-small cell lung cancer. The genes are TRBV29-1 and TRBJ1-1; D might be TRBD1 (6 bases). The sequenced sample was PBMCs, obtained before or after stereotactic body radiation therapy (not recorded which). The CDR3, as DNA: TGCAGCGTTGAAACAGGGTTGAACACTGAAGCTTTCTTT. Translated, it gives CSVETGLNTEAFF.